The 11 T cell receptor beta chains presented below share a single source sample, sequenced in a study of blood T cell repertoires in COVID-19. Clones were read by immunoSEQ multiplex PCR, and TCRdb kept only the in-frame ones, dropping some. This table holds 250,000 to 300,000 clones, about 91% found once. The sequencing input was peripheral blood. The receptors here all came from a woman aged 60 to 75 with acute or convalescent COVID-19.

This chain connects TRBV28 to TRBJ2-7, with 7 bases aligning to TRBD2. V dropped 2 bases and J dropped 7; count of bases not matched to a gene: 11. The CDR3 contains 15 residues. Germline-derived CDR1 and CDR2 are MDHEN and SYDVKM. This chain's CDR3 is CASSLPGGSSREQYF. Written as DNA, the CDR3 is TGTGCCAGCAGTTTACCCGGCGGGAGTTCTCGAGAGCAGTACTTC.

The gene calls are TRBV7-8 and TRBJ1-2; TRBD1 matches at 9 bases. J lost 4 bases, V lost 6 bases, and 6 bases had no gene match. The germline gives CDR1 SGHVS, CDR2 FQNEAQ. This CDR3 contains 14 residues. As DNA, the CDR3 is TGTGCCAGCAGTTCGGACAGGGGTTTCTATGGCTACACCTTC. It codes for CASSSDRGFYGYTF.

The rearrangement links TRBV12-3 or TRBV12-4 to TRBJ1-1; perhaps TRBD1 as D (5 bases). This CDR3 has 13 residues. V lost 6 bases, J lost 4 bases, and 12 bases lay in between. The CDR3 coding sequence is TGTGCCAGCAGGGGGCAATGGGGCACTGAAGCTTTCTTT. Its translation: CASRGQWGTEAFF.

CDR3 DNA sequence: TGTGCCAGCAGCGTAGTCGGGATTGAAGCTTTCTTT. It encodes CASSVVGIEAFF. This chain links TRBV9 with TRBJ1-1, with unresolved D. The CDR3 spans 12 residues. Trimming cost V 0 bases and J 7 bases, with 7 bases left between them. The germline V gene has CDR1 SGDLS and CDR2 YYNGEE.

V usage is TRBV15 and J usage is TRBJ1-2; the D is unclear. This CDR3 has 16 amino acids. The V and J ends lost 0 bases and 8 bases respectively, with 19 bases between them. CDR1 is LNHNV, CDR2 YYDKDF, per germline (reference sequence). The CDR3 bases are TGTGCCACCAGCAGAGATCATCGAGGAGGGTTGGGGGGCTACACCTTC. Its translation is CATSRDHRGGLGGYTF.

Here the CDR3 reads CASSLQGSSYEQYF. The DNA of the CDR3 is TGTGCCAGCAGCTTACAGGGGAGCTCCTACGAGCAGTACTTC. This chain joins TRBV13 and TRBJ2-7, with D perhaps TRBD1 (6 bases). The V end lost 2 bases, the J end lost 0 bases, and 8 bases lay between the germline ends. Germline V lookup: CDR1 PRHDT, CDR2 FYEKMQ (reference sequence). The CDR3 runs to 14 residues.

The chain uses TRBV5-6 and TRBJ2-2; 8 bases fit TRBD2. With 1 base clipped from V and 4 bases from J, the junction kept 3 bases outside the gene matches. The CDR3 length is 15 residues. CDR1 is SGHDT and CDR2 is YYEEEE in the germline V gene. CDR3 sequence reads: CASSLSREGTGELFF. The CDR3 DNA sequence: TGTGCCAGCAGCTTGAGTCGGGAGGGCACCGGGGAGCTGTTTTTT.

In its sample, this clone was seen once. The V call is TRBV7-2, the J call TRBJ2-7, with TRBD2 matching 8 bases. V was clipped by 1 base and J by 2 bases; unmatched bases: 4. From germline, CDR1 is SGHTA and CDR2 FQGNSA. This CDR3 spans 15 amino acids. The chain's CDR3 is CASSLDSGGPYEQYF. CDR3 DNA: TGTGCCAGCAGCTTAGACTCGGGGGGGCCCTACGAGCAGTACTTC.

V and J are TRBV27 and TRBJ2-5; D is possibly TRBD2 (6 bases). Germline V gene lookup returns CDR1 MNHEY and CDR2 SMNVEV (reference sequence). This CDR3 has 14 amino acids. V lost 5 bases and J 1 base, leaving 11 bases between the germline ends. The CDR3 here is CASSPGAGQETQYF. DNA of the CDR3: TGTGCCAGCAGTCCTGGAGCGGGCCAAGAGACCCAGTACTTC.

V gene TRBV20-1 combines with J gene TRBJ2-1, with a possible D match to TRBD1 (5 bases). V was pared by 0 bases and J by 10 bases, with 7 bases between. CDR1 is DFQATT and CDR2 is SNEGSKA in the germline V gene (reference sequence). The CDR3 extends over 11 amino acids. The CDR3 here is CSARDRQEQFF. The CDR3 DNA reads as TGCAGTGCTAGAGATAGACAGGAGCAGTTCTTC.

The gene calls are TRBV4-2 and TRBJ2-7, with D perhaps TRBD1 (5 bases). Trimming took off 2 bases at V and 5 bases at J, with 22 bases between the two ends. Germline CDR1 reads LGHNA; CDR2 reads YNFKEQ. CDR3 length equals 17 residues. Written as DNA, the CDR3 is TGTGCCAGCAGCCAAAATCCATTTGGGCCCGAAGGGGACGAGCAGTACTTC. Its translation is CASSQNPFGPEGDEQYF.